This TCR beta chain is drawn from a study of early T cells in non-severe SARS-CoV-2 infection. Study-level background: Unpaired chains resulted from sequencing bulk RNA of unsorted whole blood. The study, taken as a whole, reports: There was a bias toward anti-spike CD8 responses in VDJdb matching, which missed private and CD4 specificities.

This clonotype came up a few times. Its target is not known. Researchers tagged individual cDNA molecules with unique molecular identifiers. TCRdb recomputed calls from the 5' RACE reads with MiXCR, one row per CDR3 protein. Here the sample spans 90,000 to 120,000 distinct CDR3 sequences, around 10% being singletons. The CDR3 totals 15 residues. The germline V gene has CDR1 MNHEY and CDR2 SVGAGI. Germline trimming cut 0 bases from V and 6 bases from J; bases unmatched to any gene: 5. The TCR originated in an adult who was a healthcare worker with PCR-confirmed SARS-CoV-2 infection or an uninfected control (not recorded which). This sequence joins TRBV6-5 and TRBJ2-7; TRBD1 matches at 10 bases. Specimen: whole blood. The CDR3, as DNA: TGTGCCAGCAGTTACTCCGGGACAGGGGTTCGCGAGCAGTACTTC. This sequence encodes CASSYSGTGVREQYF.